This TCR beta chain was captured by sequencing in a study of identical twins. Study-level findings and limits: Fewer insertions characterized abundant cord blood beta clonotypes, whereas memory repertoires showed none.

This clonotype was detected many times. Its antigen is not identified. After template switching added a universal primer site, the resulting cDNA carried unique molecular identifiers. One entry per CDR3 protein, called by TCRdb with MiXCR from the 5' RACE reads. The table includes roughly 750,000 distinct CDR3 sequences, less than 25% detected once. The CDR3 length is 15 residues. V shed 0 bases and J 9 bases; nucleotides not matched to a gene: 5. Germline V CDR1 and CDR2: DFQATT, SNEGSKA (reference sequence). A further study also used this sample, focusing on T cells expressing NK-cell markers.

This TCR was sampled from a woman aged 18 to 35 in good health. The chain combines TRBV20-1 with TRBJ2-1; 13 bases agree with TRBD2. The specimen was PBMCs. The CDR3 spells CSARDPRTSGGEQFF. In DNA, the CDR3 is TGCAGTGCTAGAGATCCCCGGACTAGCGGGGGTGAGCAGTTCTTC.